These 22 T cell receptor beta chains share one sample of origin, sequenced in a study of OX40 agonist ivuxolimab in advanced cancers. Assay: immunoSEQ multiplex PCR; the TCRdb copy retains only in-frame clones and omits some. The sample shows about 44,000 clones, about 80% of them seen only once. The sample in question was CD4+ or CD8+ T cells sorted from blood, obtained in a trial of the OX40 agonist ivuxolimab. These receptors all come from an adult with an advanced solid tumor such as melanoma, head and neck, liver or kidney cancer.

The gene calls are TRBV6-1 and TRBJ2-5; TRBD2 is a possible D gene (5 bases). CDR1 and CDR2 from the germline V gene are MNHNS and SASEGT. The CDR3 has 13 amino acids. V dropped 8 bases and J dropped 2 bases, with 12 bases sitting between them. CDR3 coding DNA: TGTGCCAGCCAGACCAGGACTCAAGAGACCCAGTACTTC. Translated, it gives CASQTRTQETQYF.

The V and J genes are TRBV5-1 and TRBJ2-3, with 9 bases fitting TRBD1. Per the germline V gene, CDR1 is SGHRS and CDR2 is YFSETQ. The CDR3 loop spans 15 amino acids. Trimming took 4 bases from V and 4 from J; bases not matched to a gene: 7. The CDR3 reads CASSLGQGISDTQYF. CDR3 DNA: TGCGCCAGCAGCCTCGGACAGGGGATCTCAGATACGCAGTATTTT.

The V and J genes are TRBV19 and TRBJ1-1, with D unclear. CDR3 length: 12 amino acids. The V end was cut by 6 bases, the J end by 4 bases, with 9 bases between. Germline CDR1 is LNHDA and CDR2 is SQIVND (reference sequence). CDR3 DNA sequence: TGTGCCAGTAGCGCTCCTCTCACTGAAGCTTTCTTT. Residues: CASSAPLTEAFF.

This clone was observed a few times. The V call is TRBV7-9, the J call TRBJ1-2, with D possibly TRBD1 on 5 matching bases. The CDR3 has 13 amino acids. Trimming removed 7 bases from V and 4 bases from J, with 13 bases in between. Germline V CDR1 and CDR2: SEHNR, FQNEAQ (reference sequence). This CDR3 is CASTLDSGYGYTF. DNA of the CDR3: TGTGCCAGCACCCTTGACAGTGGCTATGGCTACACCTTC.

The gene calls are TRBV9 and TRBJ2-7; D may correspond to TRBD1 or TRBD2 (6 bases each). The CDR3 sequence is 15 residues long. The V and J ends lost 4 bases and 0 bases respectively, with 14 bases between them. Germline CDR1 is SGDLS and CDR2 is YYNGEE. DNA for the CDR3: TGTGCCAGCAGCCCAGACGGGGGCCGCTCCTACGAGCAGTACTTC. This encodes CASSPDGGRSYEQYF.

This clone was counted only a few times. The V gene is TRBV5-1, the J gene TRBJ1-2, with D unclear. This CDR3 region has 13 residues. The V gene's germline CDR1 is SGHRS and CDR2 YFSETQ. The V end was cut by 0 bases, the J end by 1 base, with 4 bases between. CDR3 sequence: CASSLDSNYGYTF. The CDR3 DNA is TGCGCCAGCAGCTTGGACAGTAACTATGGCTACACCTTC.

The gene calls are TRBV27 and TRBJ1-1, with 7 bases lining up with TRBD1. The CDR3 spans 13 residues. Germline-derived CDR1 and CDR2 are MNHEY and SMNVEV (reference sequence). The ends lost 4 bases at V and 11 bases at J; junction bases unmatched: 10. CDR3 in DNA: TGTGCCAGCAGTTCCTCCACCGGGACAGAGGCTTTCTTT. Encoded protein: CASSSSTGTEAFF.

The rearrangement links TRBV29-1 to TRBJ2-2, with D possibly matching TRBD2 (6 bases). This CDR3 spans 14 amino acids. CDR1 and CDR2 (germline): SQVTM, ANQGSEA. V was pared by 7 bases and J by 1 base, with 13 bases between. The CDR3 bases are TGCAGCGGCTCGCGGCGGGAGAACACCGGGGAGCTGTTTTTT. Translating it yields CSGSRRENTGELFF.

The chain has TRBV18 and TRBJ1-1; 8 positions agree with TRBD1. The V segment lost 0 bases and the J segment 5 bases; nucleotides outside the gene matches: 8. CDR3 length: 16 amino acids. Germline V gene data show CDR1 as KGHSH and CDR2 as LQKENI. The CDR3 DNA reads TGTGCCAGCTCACCACCGGGTGGACAGGGTTGGACTGAAGCTTTCTTT. It codes for CASSPPGGQGWTEAFF.

V is TRBV25-1 and J is TRBJ1-2, with D uncertain. With 4 bases removed from V and 2 bases from J, the gap between germline ends came to 8 bases. Germline V gives CDR1 MGHDK, CDR2 SYGVNS. The CDR3 has 13 amino acids. CDR3 nucleotides: TGTGCCAGCAGTGCCACCTTCAACTATGGCTACACCTTC. It is translated as CASSATFNYGYTF.

The J gene is TRBJ2-2, the V gene TRBV7-9; 14 nucleotides agree with TRBD2. Trimming cost V 5 bases and J 1 base; bases outside gene matches: 6. From germline, CDR1 is SEHNR and CDR2 FQNEAQ (reference sequence). This CDR3 contains 18 residues. This CDR3 is CASSPGTSGRRNTGELFF. CDR3 bases: TGTGCCAGCAGCCCTGGGACTAGCGGGAGAAGGAACACCGGGGAGCTGTTTTTT. Complete variable domain (other parts from reference TRBV7-9 and TRBJ2-2): DTGVSQNPRHKITKRGQNVTFRCDPISEHNRLYWYRQTLGQGPEFLTYFQNEAQLEKSRLLSDRFSAERPKGSFSTLEIQRTEQGDSAMYLCASSPGTSGRRNTGELFFGEGSRLTVL.

This clone came up a few times. The V and J genes are TRBV7-9 and TRBJ2-3; 8 bases agree with TRBD2. The ends lost 0 bases at V and 1 base at J; junction bases unmatched: 3. Germline lookup yields CDR1 SEHNR and CDR2 FQNEAQ (reference sequence). This CDR3 comprises 16 residues. The CDR3 loop reads CASSLALGGGTDTQYF. CDR3 DNA: TGTGCCAGCAGCTTAGCGCTCGGGGGGGGCACAGATACGCAGTATTTT.

This chain uses TRBV7-2 with TRBJ1-2; 11 bases are shared with TRBD1. CDR3 length equals 16 residues. Germline V gene lookup returns CDR1 SGHTA and CDR2 FQGNSA. Losses at the gene ends were 1 base for V and 4 bases for J; bases not matched to a gene: 5. For the CDR3, the DNA is TGTGCCAGCAGCTTAGGAGGACAGGGGGCCTTCTATGGCTACACCTTC. Amino acids: CASSLGGQGAFYGYTF.

This chain connects TRBV4-1 to TRBJ2-4; a weak D match, TRBD1 (7 bases). Germline V CDR1 and CDR2: MGHRA, YSYEKL. CDR3 length: 15 amino acids. V was pared by 2 bases and J by 6 bases, with 14 bases between. CDR3 amino acids: CASSQPPGGLNIQYF. CDR3 bases: TGCGCCAGCAGCCAACCTCCAGGGGGACTAAACATTCAGTACTTC.

This chain links TRBV11-2 with TRBJ2-3; 7 bases map to TRBD2. This CDR3 is built from 12 residues. Germline CDR1 and CDR2: SGHAT and FQNNGV. V shed 5 bases and J 12 bases; nucleotides not matched to a gene: 8. CDR3 amino acids: CASSPPAGDQYF. The CDR3 DNA reads TGTGCCAGCAGCCCCCCCGCGGGAGATCAGTATTTT.

About this clone: The identical CDR3 is also encoded by other nucleotide sequences in the sample. The rearrangement links TRBV27 to TRBJ2-7; TRBD2 agrees at 7 bases. The J segment lost 10 bases and the V segment lost 8 bases, leaving 5 bases of the junction unmatched. The germline V gene encodes CDR1 MNHEY and CDR2 SMNVEV (reference sequence). The CDR3 spans 10 residues. Here the CDR3 reads CASGRGVQYF. The DNA of the CDR3 is TGTGCCAGCGGACGGGGGGTACAGTACTTC.

This chain uses TRBV9 with TRBJ2-7; D is unclear. The germline V gene encodes CDR1 SGDLS and CDR2 YYNGEE. The CDR3 has 11 residues. The V and J ends lost 5 bases and 0 bases respectively, with 3 bases between them. The CDR3 loop is CASRVSYEQYF. The CDR3 DNA reads TGTGCCAGCAGGGTCTCCTACGAGCAGTACTTC.

The rearrangement uses TRBV6-5 and TRBJ2-7; D remains unclear. The V and J ends lost 6 bases and 1 base respectively, with 16 bases between them. The germline gives CDR1 MNHEY, CDR2 SVGAGI. The CDR3 runs 15 residues. The CDR3 nucleotides are TGTGCCAGCAGAGCAGATGTGGCCGATTCCTACGAGCAGTACTTC. Its protein product is CASRADVADSYEQYF.

This clone was detected a few times. The same CDR3 is also encoded by other DNA sequences in this sample. The chain is built from TRBV19 and TRBJ2-1; 10 nucleotides align to TRBD2. Germline trimming cut 2 bases from V and 1 base from J; bases unmatched to any gene: 5. Germline V gene sequence: CDR1 LNHDA, CDR2 SQIVND (reference sequence). This CDR3 contains 17 residues. CDR3 sequence: CASSIPSGSSSYNEQFF. In DNA, the CDR3 is TGTGCCAGTAGTATACCTAGCGGGAGTTCGTCCTACAATGAGCAGTTCTTC.

CDR3 protein: CAWSDTSGYTETQYF. DNA of the CDR3: TGTGCCTGGAGTGACACTAGCGGCTATACGGAGACCCAGTACTTC. The rearrangement links TRBV30 to TRBJ2-5, with TRBD2 matching 8 bases. V was clipped by 1 base and J by 5 bases; unmatched bases: 9. CDR1 is GTSNPN, CDR2 SVGIG, per germline (reference sequence). The CDR3 contains 15 residues. Together with reference TRBV30 and TRBJ2-5, the CDR3 gives the full variable domain: SQTIHQWPATLVQPVGSPLSLECTVEGTSNPNLYWYRQAAGRGLQLLFYSVGIGQISSEVPQNLSASRPQDRQFILSSKKLLLSDSGFYLCAWSDTSGYTETQYFGPGTRLLVL.

This clone was observed a single time. The chain is built from TRBV19 and TRBJ2-7; no clear D gene. Trimming took off 3 bases at V and 4 bases at J, with 13 bases between the two ends. The CDR3 covers 14 residues. Germline V CDR1 and CDR2: LNHDA, SQIVND (reference sequence). DNA of the CDR3: TGTGCCAGTAGTATCATCAGGAGACCTTACGAGCAGTACTTC. Amino acids: CASSIIRRPYEQYF.

A word on this clone: The identical CDR3 is also encoded by other nucleotide sequences in the sample. The rearrangement joins TRBV5-1 to TRBJ1-2, with TRBD1 identical over 8 bases. The CDR3 length is 14 residues. After removal of 4 bases from V and 6 bases from J, the junction contained 8 bases not matched to a gene. Germline assignment: CDR1 SGHRS and CDR2 YFSETQ. DNA for the CDR3: TGCGCCAGCAGCAGTTGGACAGGGTCAAATGGCTACACCTTC. Translated: CASSSWTGSNGYTF.